This record looks at one T cell receptor beta chain sequence and its context. Its antigen is not identified. The sample belongs to a study of vaccination effects on CD4 cells after COVID-19. General study results and limits: Only a single clone (1 of 255 vaccine-induced clones in healthy vaccinees) cross-reacted with common cold coronaviruses.

Sequencing in the ViraFEST assay came after antigen-specific CD4+ T cells had been expanded with viral peptide pools, which were used to stimulate PBMC. Culture proceeded for more than 8 days, and CD4+ T cells were then isolated. Vaccinees lacked prior SARS-CoV-2 infection and tested negative for nucleocapsid antibodies. Each culture well received over 1.5 million PBMC. These cells were then cultured in IMDM with approximately 9.8 IU/ml IL-2 and roughly 10 ug/ml peptides. The assay was immunoSEQ multiplex PCR, and TCRdb's table has in-frame clones only and misses some. The profile shows approximately 54,000 clones, around 75% of them singletons. Germline assignment: CDR1 SGHKS and CDR2 YYEKEE (reference sequence). The CDR3 loop spans 15 amino acids. V lost 4 bases, J lost 0 bases, and 11 bases lay in between.

This chain links TRBV5-5 with TRBJ1-3, with a possible D match to TRBD1 (5 bases). This sample comprised CD4+ T cells from PBMCs cultured with HCoV-229E spike peptides, obtained before COVID-19 vaccination. The sequence was obtained from a human donor who received a COVID-19 vaccine. CDR3 in amino acids: CASSLRDSSGNTIYF. In nucleotides, the CDR3 is TGTGCCAGCAGCCTCAGGGATAGCTCTGGAAACACCATATATTTT.